This T cell receptor beta chain was observed in a study of T cell responses to AZD1222 COVID-19 vaccine. The study, taken as a whole, reports: Clonal diversity may have been underestimated in mostly white British donors. Baseline seropositivity characterized only six AZD1222 recipients. Repertoire samples came only from after the peak T cell response. An increase in Spike-specific TCR breadth and depth was observed after two AZD1222 doses.

Sequenced by immunoSEQ multiplex PCR; TCRdb stores in-frame clones only, minus some. The data show 190,000 or so clones, with 85% to 95% seen just once and around 1% held by the top ten. Concerning this clone: Its antigen is unidentified.

V lost 2 bases to trimming and J lost 5 bases, with 4 bases between them. The length of the CDR3 is 11 residues. Germline V gene sequence: CDR1 KGHSH, CDR2 LQKENI. J is TRBJ2-7 and V is TRBV18; D call uncertain. This specimen was peripheral blood, taken 28 days after the second AZD1222 dose. The TCR was taken from an adult who received the AZD1222 COVID-19 vaccine. The CDR3, as DNA: TGTGCCAGCTCACCAGCTGACGAGCAGTACTTC. It is translated as CASSPADEQYF. Full variable domain (outside the CDR3, taken from reference TRBV18 and TRBJ2-7): NAGVMQNPRHLVRRRGQEARLRCSPMKGHSHVYWYRQLPEEGLKFMVYLQKENIIDESGMPKERFSAEFPKEGPSILRIQQVVRGDSAAYFCASSPADEQYFGPGTRLTVT.